One sample yielded the 14 T cell receptor beta chains listed below, sequenced in a study of cytomegalovirus exposure and HLA in healthy donors. The primer mix had 60 Vbeta and 13 Jbeta primers. Assay: immunoSEQ multiplex PCR; the TCRdb copy retains only in-frame clones and omits some. The sample lists over 150,000 clones; roughly 77% were seen once. The specimen was PBMCs. The receptors stem from a man between 25 and 39 years old in good health and CMV-seropositive.

The chain carries TRBV13 and TRBJ2-7; 9 bases are shared with TRBD1. CDR3 length: 14 amino acids. Germline V lookup: CDR1 PRHDT, CDR2 FYEKMQ (reference sequence). J lost 4 bases, V lost 6 bases, and 7 bases had no gene match. In DNA form, the CDR3 reads TGTGCCAGCAGGATACAGGGGGCCGGTTACGAGCAGTACTTC. Residues: CASRIQGAGYEQYF.

The rearrangement uses TRBV2 and TRBJ2-3; 8 nucleotides agree with TRBD1. CDR1 SNHLY and CDR2 FYNNEI come from the germline V gene. The ends lost 5 bases at V and 3 bases at J; junction bases unmatched: 7. The CDR3 is 15 amino acids. The CDR3 loop is CASSRWTGRTDTQYF. CDR3 in DNA: TGTGCCAGCAGTCGTTGGACAGGGCGGACAGATACGCAGTATTTT.

This clone was counted only a few times. V usage is TRBV2 and J usage is TRBJ1-4; TRBD1 matches at 7 bases. The CDR3 spans 14 residues. Germline V gene data show CDR1 as SNHLY and CDR2 as FYNNEI. Trimming cost V 9 bases and J 10 bases; bases outside gene matches: 14. The DNA of the CDR3 is TGTGCCAGAAAGGGGGCGCGAACGGCCGGAAAACTGTTTTTT. This translates into CARKGARTAGKLFF.

The chain has TRBV14 and TRBJ2-7, with 7 bases lining up with TRBD1. This CDR3 has 13 amino acids. The V and J ends lost 5 bases and 9 bases, in that order; junction bases with no gene match: 10. Germline lookup yields CDR1 SGHDN and CDR2 FVKESK. CDR3 region: CASSGPSGTAQYF. The CDR3 region has the DNA TGTGCCAGCAGCGGACCCTCCGGGACAGCGCAGTACTTC.

The chain links TRBV29-1 to TRBJ2-4; 7 bases match TRBD1. CDR1 and CDR2 (germline): SQVTM, ANQGSEA. V lost 4 bases and J lost 5; bases outside the gene matches: 2. This CDR3 contains 12 residues. CDR3 coding DNA: TGCAGCGTTGGACAGGGCCAAAACATTCAGTACTTC. Its translation: CSVGQGQNIQYF.

This sequence joins TRBV7-9 and TRBJ1-4; D is possibly TRBD1 (6 bases). The germline CDR1 and CDR2 sequences are SEHNR and FQNEAQ (reference sequence). The CDR3 is 18 residues long. The germline V and J ends were trimmed by 6 bases and 0 bases, with 20 bases remaining between them. In DNA form, the CDR3 reads TGTGCCAGCAGTAAAGGGAGGGGGGCATATGCAACTAATGAAAAACTGTTTTTT. Its translation is CASSKGRGAYATNEKLFF.

Ten or more counts support this clone. V and J are TRBV6-5 and TRBJ2-3; 12 nucleotides agree with TRBD2. Germline V gives CDR1 MNHEY, CDR2 SVGAGI. Trimming cost V 5 bases and J 5 bases; bases outside gene matches: 5. The CDR3 spans 15 residues. The CDR3 DNA sequence: TGTGCCAGCAGTCGGCTAGCGGGGGGGCAAGATACGCAGTATTTT. Translating it yields CASSRLAGGQDTQYF.

The chain couples TRBV29-1 to TRBJ2-1; maybe TRBD1 (7 bases). Germline V gives CDR1 SQVTM, CDR2 ANQGSEA. This CDR3 comprises 22 residues. Trimming took off 3 bases at V and 2 bases at J, with 35 bases between the two ends. Written as DNA, the CDR3 is TGCAGCGTTGATTTGGTTGGAGGGGGCGATTTCCAGCCCGGGACAACCTACAATGAGCAGTTCTTC. Translating it yields CSVDLVGGGDFQPGTTYNEQFF.

This clone was detected only once. The rearrangement joins TRBV11-2 to TRBJ1-1; D gene ambiguous. Deletions cut 5 bases from V and 4 bases from J, with 8 bases between. The germline gives CDR1 SGHAT, CDR2 FQNNGV. The CDR3 runs to 12 residues. In DNA, the CDR3 is TGTGCCAGCAGCCCCCGGGTCACTGAAGCTTTCTTT. Protein sequence: CASSPRVTEAFF.

This chain connects TRBV18 to TRBJ1-5, with D tentatively TRBD1 (5 bases). Deletions cut 3 bases from V and 8 bases from J, with 20 bases between. The CDR3 consists of 16 residues. The germline V gene encodes CDR1 KGHSH and CDR2 LQKENI. The CDR3 DNA reads TGTGCCAGCTCACCTTCAGTGGCAGGGTCGGGGGAGCCCCAGCATTTT. Amino acid sequence: CASSPSVAGSGEPQHF.

This clone has a single count. This rearrangement joins TRBV7-3 to TRBJ2-5, with 16 positions matching TRBD2. CDR3 length: 16 residues. Per germline, CDR1 SGHTA and CDR2 FQGTGA. After removal of 5 bases from V and 2 bases from J, the junction contained 2 bases not matched to a gene. DNA of the CDR3: TGTGCCAGCAGCCTGGGACTAGCGGGGGGGCAAGAGACCCAGTACTTC. Protein: CASSLGLAGGQETQYF.

This sequence joins TRBV10-3 and TRBJ1-1; possible D gene TRBD1, 6 bases. Trimming left V 10 bases short and J 1 base short, with 13 bases between. From germline, CDR1 is ENHRY and CDR2 SYGVKD. The CDR3 covers 13 residues. Here the CDR3 DNA reads TGTGCCACCTTGGACAGCCAGAACACTGAAGCTTTCTTT. It translates to CATLDSQNTEAFF.

V gene TRBV11-2 combines with J gene TRBJ1-1; the D gene is possibly TRBD1 (6 bases). Trimming left V 5 bases short and J 0 bases short, with 19 bases between. This CDR3 has 17 residues. Germline V lookup: CDR1 SGHAT, CDR2 FQNNGV. This CDR3 reads CASSRGGSGFLNTEAFF. The CDR3, as DNA: TGTGCCAGCAGCAGGGGGGGGTCTGGGTTTCTGAACACTGAAGCTTTCTTT. Filled out from reference TRBV11-2 and TRBJ1-1, the complete variable domain reads EAGVAQSPRYKIIEKRQSVAFWCNPISGHATLYWYQQILGQGPKLLIQFQNNGVVDDSQLPKDRFSAERLKGVDSTLKIQPAKLEDSAVYLCASSRGGSGFLNTEAFFGQGTRLTVV.

The V call is TRBV6-6, the J call TRBJ2-5; no clear D gene. In germline, CDR1 is MNHNY, CDR2 SVGAGI (reference sequence). Trimming removed 4 bases from V and 4 bases from J, with 13 bases in between. The CDR3 is 14 residues long. The CDR3 protein is CASSLWQAPETQYF. The CDR3 DNA reads as TGTGCCAGCAGTTTGTGGCAGGCCCCAGAGACCCAGTACTTC.